This paragraph reports one T cell receptor beta chain. Its antigen is unknown. Nothing much larger sits one base from this clone, and base qualities are not available. The CDR3 regions of human TCRbeta chains were analyzed by immunosequencing. In the original analysis: Repertoire TCRs were checked for matches against a reference library of SARS-CoV-2-specific TCRs that had been generated using the MIRA antigen-specificity platform. Breadth meant the fraction of unique TCRs that were SARS-CoV-2-associated, whereas depth meant the fraction of total T cells that were SARS-CoV-2-associated. Using the MIRA data, every spike-specific TCR was mapped to the spike region that the TCR reacted to and assigned to either a CD4 or a CD8 class. Log10-transformed breadth and depth values were compared by one-way ANOVA with Sidak's multiple comparisons tests. The table comes from immuneACCESS by way of TCRdb, which keeps in-frame sequences with V and J called. Part of the clones is missing from these tables; in studies checked, under half for an unresolved V gene and the rest for unknown reasons. V and J calls plus clone size are reproduced from that table; the DNA served to infer D and trimming. This sample lists more than 80,000 clones; 80% to 95% were detected once. The top ten clonotypes cover about 3.4% of the sample.

This sample is drawn from a study of T cell responses to AZD1222 COVID-19 vaccine (dated by TCRdb to 2020 to 2022). Background for the entire study: A total of approximately 230 trial participants underwent TCR sequencing, of whom around 200 received two doses of AZD1222 and some 26 received two doses of the MenACWY control vaccine. Enrollment into the trials was organized by age into subgroups of 18-55, 56-69 and 70-plus years, and those subgroups contained approximately 150, 30 and 60 TCR-sequenced participants, respectively. What the work shows at the level of the full study, not this receptor alone: A significant rise in spike-specific TCR breadth and depth was observed after two AZD1222 doses relative to day 0 and relative to MenACWY recipients. Most participants were white British and females outnumbered males, and the authors suggested that clonal diversity may have been underestimated. Epitopes outside the regions mutated in the B.1.351 and B.1.1.7 variants were reportedly recognized by nearly half of the unique spike-specific TCRs. Conclusions about previously exposed vaccinees are limited because only six or seven AZD1222 recipients were SARS-CoV-2 seropositive at baseline. The 56-69-year group was small, and its depth increase did not reach significance, likely because of low power. The vaccine-associated CD4 TCRs covered the entire spike protein, and the dominant responses fell in regions 160-218 and 743-854. Because no samples from the day 14 peak response were available, repertoires could be characterized only after the peak T cell response.

The time point label for this specimen denotes: about 28 days (+/-7) after the second vaccine dose. AZD1222 recipients whose second dose came at about 4 weeks and those whose second dose came at about 12 weeks were combined into one group, since spike-specific TCR depth and breadth did not differ between the two schedules. Vaccinee samples came from UK trials COV001 and COV002, including a single-blind randomized controlled phase 2/3 trial of AZD1222 (ChAdOx1 nCoV-19) in healthy adults. Trial participant PBMC samples were collected at day 0 and day 28 after the second dose for TCRbeta chain sequencing. At the junction V is shortened by 2 bases and J by 0 bases; bases outside the gene matches: 7. Its CDR3 holds 17 amino acids, cysteine through phenylalanine. The entry retains the CDR3 DNA only, 51 bases that are in frame from base 1. The germline V gene yields MNHEY for CDR1 and SVGEGT for CDR2.

Sample: peripheral blood, taken 28 days after the second AZD1222 dose. The V gene is TRBV6-2 or TRBV6-3 and the J gene is TRBJ1-5; 7 middle bases align to TRBD1. This TCR derives from an adult who received the AZD1222 COVID-19 vaccine. DNA sequence: TGTGCCAGCAGTTACGGAGGGGACAGATATAGCAATCAGCCCCAGCATTTT. Translated, it gives CASSYGGDRYSNQPQHF.